This TCR beta chain was identified during a study of blood T cell repertoires in COVID-19. Study summary: Specimens from acute and convalescent COVID-19 originated in the United States, Italy and Spain. T cells, B-cell-depleted T cells, or PBMCs provided the cDNA or gDNA that served as material.

Sequencing was performed with immunoSEQ multiplex PCR; in TCRdb, only in-frame clones are kept and a portion is missing. In the table there are approximately 250,000 clones, about nine tenths of which are singletons. Germline values: CDR1 GTSNPN, CDR2 SVGIG (reference sequence). J gave up 2 bases and V 8 bases, and 7 bases lay outside the gene matches. This CDR3 contains 13 residues. The study assigned cohorts using participant-reported clinical history. Sequencing used PBMCs or T cells enriched from blood (not recorded which). The sequence was obtained from a woman aged 35 to 49 with acute COVID-19. The chain joins TRBV30 to TRBJ1-1; 8 bases align to TRBD1. The CDR3 protein is CAGQGQVNTEAFF. CDR3 in DNA: TGTGCCGGCCAGGGACAGGTTAACACTGAAGCTTTCTTT. Based on the CDR3 plus reference TRBV30 and TRBJ1-1, the full variable domain is SQTIHQWPATLVQPVGSPLSLECTVEGTSNPNLYWYRQAAGRGLQLLFYSVGIGQISSEVPQNLSASRPQDRQFILSSKKLLLSDSGFYLCAGQGQVNTEAFFGQGTRLTVV.